What follows is one TCR beta chain and its context. These data belong to a study of cytomegalovirus exposure and HLA in healthy donors. Overall study context: From about 179 million T cells, an earlier analysis saw 100 million to 140 million unique TCR beta sequences.

V was clipped by 8 bases and J by 3 bases; unmatched bases: 6. CDR1 and CDR2 (germline): SNHLY, FYNNEI. This CDR3 region has 15 residues. PCR amplification relied on 60 Vbeta primers (plus 13 Jbeta primers). Data came from immunoSEQ multiplex PCR; TCRdb stores just in-frame clones and leaves some out. This table holds approximately 170,000 clones, less than 85% found once. This receptor was obtained from a boy aged 2 to 9 in good health and CMV-seronegative. V is TRBV2 and J is TRBJ2-1, with TRBD2 matching over 11 bases. Specimen: PBMCs. CDR3 coding DNA: TGTGCCAGCGAGGAACTAGCGGGGGACTACAATGAGCAGTTCTTC. Protein: CASEELAGDYNEQFF.